Listed here are 22 T cell receptor beta chains from one sample, sequenced in a study of beta chain features in type 1 diabetes. Expressed TCRB transcripts were sequenced after all isolated RNA was converted to cDNA. Generated by immunoSEQ multiplex PCR, the TCRdb table keeps only in-frame clones and is missing some. Of almost 350,000 clones in the sample, less than 10% were seen once. The sequenced sample consisted of central memory CD4+ T cells from blood. The receptors stem from a woman between 18 and 29 years old in good health.

The genes are TRBV2 and TRBJ2-1; possibly TRBD1 or TRBD2 for D (5 bases each). The CDR3 totals 18 residues. Germline V gives CDR1 SNHLY, CDR2 FYNNEI. V lost 7 bases, J lost 2 bases, and 24 bases lay in between. As DNA, the CDR3 is TGTGCCAGCACGGGCCAGCTCCGGATCCGAGGGGCCTACAATGAGCAGTTCTTC. Amino acid sequence: CASTGQLRIRGAYNEQFF. The full variable domain, in which reference TRBV2 and TRBJ2-1 provide the parts outside the CDR3, is EPEVTQTPSHQVTQMGQEVILRCVPISNHLYFYWYRQILGQKVEFLVSFYNNEISEKSEIFDDQFSVERPDGSNFTLKIRSTKLEDSAMYFCASTGQLRIRGAYNEQFFGPGTRLTVL.

The V and J genes are TRBV27 and TRBJ2-5, with 7 nucleotides matching TRBD2. Per germline, CDR1 MNHEY and CDR2 SMNVEV (reference sequence). The CDR3 is 15 amino acids. The ends lost 2 bases at V and 5 bases at J; junction bases unmatched: 8. Here the CDR3 reads CASSLSGRAVETQYF. The CDR3 DNA sequence: TGTGCCAGCAGTTTAAGTGGGAGGGCCGTGGAGACCCAGTACTTC.

As regards this clone: Other DNA sequences of this sample code for an identical CDR3. V usage is TRBV20-1 and J usage is TRBJ2-3; a possible D gene is TRBD2 (5 bases). V lost 6 bases, J lost 1 base, and 5 bases lay in between. The CDR3 is 11 amino acids. Germline V gene data show CDR1 as DFQATT and CDR2 as SNEGSKA (reference sequence). This CDR3 is CSAGGTDTQYF. In nucleotides, the CDR3 is TGCAGTGCGGGAGGCACAGATACGCAGTATTTT.

The chain combines TRBV11-2 with TRBJ2-3; D is perhaps TRBD1 (6 bases). Germline lookup yields CDR1 SGHAT and CDR2 FQNNGV. The CDR3 runs to 14 residues. The V end was cut by 5 bases, the J end by 2 bases, with 11 bases between. DNA for the CDR3: TGTGCCAGCAGCCCCGGACAGTTCACAGATACGCAGTATTTT. Encoded protein: CASSPGQFTDTQYF.

This clone was counted many times. This sequence joins TRBV5-4 and TRBJ1-2, with D maybe TRBD1 (5 bases). V lost 0 bases and J 4 bases, leaving 13 bases between the germline ends. The CDR3 contains 15 residues. CDR1 SGHNT and CDR2 YYREEE come from the germline V gene (reference sequence). CDR3 in DNA: TGTGCCAGCAGCTTGGACCAGGGATGGTCCTATGGCTACACCTTC. This translates into CASSLDQGWSYGYTF. Full variable domain (outside the CDR3, taken from reference TRBV5-4 and TRBJ1-2): ETGVTQSPTHLIKTRGQQVTLRCSSQSGHNTVSWYQQALGQGPQFIFQYYREEENGRGNFPPRFSGLQFPNYSSELNVNALELDDSALYLCASSLDQGWSYGYTFGSGTRLTVV.

The chain couples TRBV6-1 to TRBJ2-2; D unresolved. The CDR3 loop spans 13 amino acids. Per the germline V gene, CDR1 is MNHNS and CDR2 is SASEGT. The V and J ends lost 2 bases and 4 bases respectively, with 5 bases between them. The CDR3 DNA follows: TGTGCCAGCAGTGAATCATTCACCGGGGAGCTGTTTTTT. Translation: CASSESFTGELFF.

The chain recombines TRBV6-6 with TRBJ2-5; possibly TRBD1 for D (6 bases). V was clipped by 6 bases and J by 1 base, with 15 bases between them. The CDR3 runs 15 residues. The V gene's germline CDR1 is MNHNY and CDR2 SVGAGI (reference sequence). Here the CDR3 reads CASRIQGTSQETQYF. DNA for the CDR3: TGTGCCAGCAGAATCCAAGGGACAAGCCAAGAGACCCAGTACTTC.

This clone was counted a few times. The chain recombines TRBV28 with TRBJ2-7; D unclear. This CDR3 has 12 amino acids. The V and J ends lost 3 bases and 7 bases respectively, with 10 bases between them. Germline V gene sequence: CDR1 MDHEN, CDR2 SYDVKM. CDR3 protein: CASSFQVSEQYF. The DNA for the CDR3 is TGTGCCAGCAGTTTTCAGGTCTCTGAGCAGTACTTC.

The V call is TRBV10-3, the J call TRBJ2-2; D assignment may be TRBD1 or TRBD2 (5 bases each). The CDR3 is 13 amino acids. CDR1 and CDR2 (germline): ENHRY, SYGVKD. V was clipped by 4 bases and J by 4 bases, with 7 bases between them. Here the CDR3 reads CAISAGPTGELFF. The CDR3 bases are TGTGCCATCAGTGCGGGACCCACCGGGGAGCTGTTTTTT.

This clone was seen a few times. The V call is TRBV15, the J call TRBJ2-5; D gene unclear. V shed 2 bases and J shed 0 bases, with 10 bases lying between them. Germline CDR1 LNHNV, CDR2 YYDKDF (reference sequence). The CDR3 extends over 15 amino acids. The CDR3 sequence is CATSRTATYQETQYF. In DNA, the CDR3 is TGTGCCACCAGCAGAACAGCTACGTACCAAGAGACCCAGTACTTC. Together with reference TRBV15 and TRBJ2-5, the CDR3 gives the full variable domain: DAMVIQNPRYQVTQFGKPVTLSCSQTLNHNVMYWYQQKSSQAPKLLFHYYDKDFNNEADTPDNFQSRRPNTSFCFLDIRSPGLGDTAMYLCATSRTATYQETQYFGPGTRLLVL.

V usage is TRBV2 and J usage is TRBJ2-2, with D possibly matching TRBD2 (6 bases). V lost 7 bases and J 4 bases, leaving 13 bases between the germline ends. CDR3 length equals 14 residues. The germline gives CDR1 SNHLY, CDR2 FYNNEI. The CDR3 coding sequence is TGTGCCAGCATCCGCGGGGCCTCCACCGGGGAGCTGTTTTTT. Translating it yields CASIRGASTGELFF.

In this sample, this clone turned up a few times. V is TRBV7-6 and J is TRBJ1-2; D remains ambiguous. CDR1 and CDR2 from the germline V gene are SGHVS and FNYEAQ. Trimming took off 7 bases at V and 1 base at J, with 7 bases between the two ends. The CDR3 extends over 12 amino acids. In DNA form, the CDR3 reads TGTGCCAGCATGTCCCTTAACTATGGCTACACCTTC. Translating it yields CASMSLNYGYTF. The variable domain in full, with the rest retrieved from reference TRBV7-6 and TRBJ1-2, is GAGVSQSPRYKVTKRGQDVALRCDPISGHVSLYWYRQALGQGPEFLTYFNYEAQQDKSGLPNDRFSAERPEGSISTLTIQRTEQRDSAMYRCASMSLNYGYTFGSGTRLTVV.

This clone has only a few counts. The genes are TRBV27 and TRBJ2-1, with D possibly called TRBD1 or TRBD2 (5 bases each). The germline CDR1 and CDR2 sequences are MNHEY and SMNVEV (reference sequence). This CDR3 is 15 amino acids long. V lost 4 bases and J 7 bases, leaving 17 bases between the germline ends. CDR3 DNA: TGTGCCAGCAGTTATCGGGGACGGGGTGGAAATGAGCAGTTCTTC. Its protein is CASSYRGRGGNEQFF.

The sample holds a few counts of this clone. The gene calls are TRBV2 and TRBJ2-1; 7 bases align to TRBD2. V shed 5 bases, J shed 4 bases, and the junction held 11 bases outside the gene matches. The CDR3 sequence is 16 residues long. Germline V gene data show CDR1 as SNHLY and CDR2 as FYNNEI. The chain's CDR3 is CASSKPSGTEYNEQFF. The DNA of the CDR3 is TGTGCCAGCAGTAAACCCAGCGGGACTGAATACAATGAGCAGTTCTTC.

This clone came up a few times. This chain uses TRBV6-5 with TRBJ2-5, with D possibly matching TRBD1 (6 bases). The CDR3 is made up of 15 amino acids. CDR1 and CDR2 from the germline V gene are MNHEY and SVGAGI. The ends were cut back, 7 bases at V and 4 bases at J, with 19 bases in the middle. CDR3 in amino acids: CASTQSGARRETQYF. In nucleotides, the CDR3 is TGTGCCAGCACCCAGTCAGGGGCCAGGAGAGAGACCCAGTACTTC.

Ten or more counts support this clone. The chain combines TRBV19 with TRBJ2-3; D call uncertain. Germline values: CDR1 LNHDA, CDR2 SQIVND (reference sequence). The CDR3 spans 15 residues. With 7 bases removed from V and 1 base from J, the gap between germline ends came to 15 bases. The CDR3 spells CASNPQNDGTDTQYF. The CDR3 region has the DNA TGTGCCAGTAATCCGCAAAACGATGGCACAGATACGCAGTATTTT. Full variable domain (outside the CDR3, taken from reference TRBV19 and TRBJ2-3): DGGITQSPKYLFRKEGQNVTLSCEQNLNHDAMYWYRQDPGQGLRLIYYSQIVNDFQKGDIAEGYSVSREKKESFPLTVTSAQKNPTAFYLCASNPQNDGTDTQYFGPGTRLTVL.

This chain joins TRBV7-2 and TRBJ2-7; no clear D gene. The CDR3 runs 13 residues. Looked up from germline, CDR1 is SGHTA and CDR2 is FQGNSA. Trimming stripped 1 base from V and 2 bases from J, with 6 bases between. The CDR3 coding sequence is TGTGCCAGCAGCTTAGTACAGACCTACGAGCAGTACTTC. It translates to CASSLVQTYEQYF.

The chain has TRBV27 and TRBJ1-1; D not resolved. The ends were cut back, 6 bases at V and 1 base at J, with 12 bases in the middle. This CDR3 spans 14 amino acids. Germline loops: CDR1 MNHEY, CDR2 SMNVEV (reference sequence). The DNA of the CDR3 is TGTGCCAGCAGGAGAATTGGGGAGAACACTGAAGCTTTCTTT. It specifies CASRRIGENTEAFF.

On this clone: This same CDR3 is encoded by further DNA sequences in the sample. The rearrangement links TRBV28 to TRBJ2-6; D remains ambiguous. The length of the CDR3 is 12 residues. Trimming pared 7 bases from V and 4 bases from J, leaving 5 bases between. Per the germline V gene, CDR1 is MDHEN and CDR2 is SYDVKM. The CDR3 bases are TGTGCCAGCACCCCAGGGGCCAACGTCCTGACTTTC. The encoded protein is CASTPGANVLTF.

This clone has a handful of counts. The chain is built from TRBV15 and TRBJ2-2, with D unclear. The ends were cut back, 0 bases at V and 2 bases at J, with 7 bases in the middle. The CDR3 sequence is 15 residues long. Germline loops: CDR1 LNHNV, CDR2 YYDKDF (reference sequence). The CDR3 nucleotides are TGTGCCACCAGCAGAGATCGCATTAACACCGGGGAGCTGTTTTTT. This translates into CATSRDRINTGELFF.

This chain links TRBV29-1 with TRBJ2-2; 9 bases are a match to TRBD1. There are 14 residues in the CDR3. In germline, CDR1 is SQVTM, CDR2 ANQGSEA. With 7 bases clipped from V and 5 bases from J, the junction kept 8 bases outside the gene matches. Written as DNA, the CDR3 is TGCAGCGGGAGGACAGGGGTTTATACCGGGGAGCTGTTTTTT. Translation gives CSGRTGVYTGELFF.

A few counts support this clone. The chain has TRBV10-3 and TRBJ2-3; TRBD2 aligns across 9 bases. Germline assignment: CDR1 ENHRY and CDR2 SYGVKD. The CDR3 is 17 residues long. V lost 4 bases and J lost 1; bases outside the gene matches: 9. DNA of the CDR3: TGTGCCATCAGTGTCCCCCCTTCTAGCGGGGGCACAGATACGCAGTATTTT. It codes for CAISVPPSSGGTDTQYF.